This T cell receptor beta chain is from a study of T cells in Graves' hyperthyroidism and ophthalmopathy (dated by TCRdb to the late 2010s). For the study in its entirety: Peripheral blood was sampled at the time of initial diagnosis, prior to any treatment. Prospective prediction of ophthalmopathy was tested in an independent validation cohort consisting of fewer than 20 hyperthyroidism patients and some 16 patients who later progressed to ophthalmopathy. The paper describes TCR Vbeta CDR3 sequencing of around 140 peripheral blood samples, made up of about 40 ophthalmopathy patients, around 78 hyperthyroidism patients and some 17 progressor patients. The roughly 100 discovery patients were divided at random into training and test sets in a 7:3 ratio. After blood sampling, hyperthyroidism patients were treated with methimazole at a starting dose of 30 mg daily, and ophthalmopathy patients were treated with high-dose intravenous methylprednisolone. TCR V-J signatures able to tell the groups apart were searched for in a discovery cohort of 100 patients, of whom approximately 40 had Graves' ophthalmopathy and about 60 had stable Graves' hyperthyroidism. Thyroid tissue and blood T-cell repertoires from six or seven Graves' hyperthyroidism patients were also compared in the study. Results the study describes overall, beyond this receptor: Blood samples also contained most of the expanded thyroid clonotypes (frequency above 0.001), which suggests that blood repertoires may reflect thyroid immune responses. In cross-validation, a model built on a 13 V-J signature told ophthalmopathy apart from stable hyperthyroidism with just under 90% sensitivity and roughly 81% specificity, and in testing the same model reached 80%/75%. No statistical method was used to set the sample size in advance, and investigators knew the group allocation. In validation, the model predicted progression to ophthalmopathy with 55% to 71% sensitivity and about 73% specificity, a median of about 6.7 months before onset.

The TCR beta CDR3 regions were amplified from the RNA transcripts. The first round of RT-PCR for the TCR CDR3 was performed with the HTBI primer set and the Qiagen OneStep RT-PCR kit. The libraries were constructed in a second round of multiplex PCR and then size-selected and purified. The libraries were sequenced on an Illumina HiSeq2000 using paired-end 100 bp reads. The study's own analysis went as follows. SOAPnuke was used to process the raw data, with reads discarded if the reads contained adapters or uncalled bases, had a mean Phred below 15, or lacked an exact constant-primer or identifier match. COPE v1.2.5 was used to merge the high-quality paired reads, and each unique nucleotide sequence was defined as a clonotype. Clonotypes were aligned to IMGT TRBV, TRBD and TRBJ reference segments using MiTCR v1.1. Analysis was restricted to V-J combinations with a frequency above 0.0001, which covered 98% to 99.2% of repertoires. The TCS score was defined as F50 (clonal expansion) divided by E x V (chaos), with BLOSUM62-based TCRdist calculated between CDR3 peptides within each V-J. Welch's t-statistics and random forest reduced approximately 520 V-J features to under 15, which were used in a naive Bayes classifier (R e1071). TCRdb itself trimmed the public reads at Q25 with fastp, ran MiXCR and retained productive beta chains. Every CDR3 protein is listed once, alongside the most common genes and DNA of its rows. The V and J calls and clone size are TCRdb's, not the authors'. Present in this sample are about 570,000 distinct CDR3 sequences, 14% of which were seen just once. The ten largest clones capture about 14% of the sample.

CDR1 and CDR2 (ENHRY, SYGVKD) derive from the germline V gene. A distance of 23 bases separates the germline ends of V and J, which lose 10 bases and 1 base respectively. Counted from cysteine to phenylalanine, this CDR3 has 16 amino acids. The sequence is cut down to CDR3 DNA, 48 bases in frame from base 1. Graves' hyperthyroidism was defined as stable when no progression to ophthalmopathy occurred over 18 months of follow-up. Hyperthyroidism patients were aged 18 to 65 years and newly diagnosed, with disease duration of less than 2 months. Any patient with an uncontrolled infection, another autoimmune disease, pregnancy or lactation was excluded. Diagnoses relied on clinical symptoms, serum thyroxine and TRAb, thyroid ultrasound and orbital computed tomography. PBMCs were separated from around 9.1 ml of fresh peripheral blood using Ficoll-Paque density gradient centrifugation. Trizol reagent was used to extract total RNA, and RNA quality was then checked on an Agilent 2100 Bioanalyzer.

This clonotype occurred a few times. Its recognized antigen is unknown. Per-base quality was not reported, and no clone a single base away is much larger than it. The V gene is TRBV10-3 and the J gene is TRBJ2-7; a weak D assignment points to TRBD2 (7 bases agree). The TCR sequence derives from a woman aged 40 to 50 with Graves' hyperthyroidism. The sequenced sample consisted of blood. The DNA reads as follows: TGTGCCACAGCGGCGGGCGGGAGAGGGGGGTCCTACGAGCAGTACTTC. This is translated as CATAAGGRGGSYEQYF.